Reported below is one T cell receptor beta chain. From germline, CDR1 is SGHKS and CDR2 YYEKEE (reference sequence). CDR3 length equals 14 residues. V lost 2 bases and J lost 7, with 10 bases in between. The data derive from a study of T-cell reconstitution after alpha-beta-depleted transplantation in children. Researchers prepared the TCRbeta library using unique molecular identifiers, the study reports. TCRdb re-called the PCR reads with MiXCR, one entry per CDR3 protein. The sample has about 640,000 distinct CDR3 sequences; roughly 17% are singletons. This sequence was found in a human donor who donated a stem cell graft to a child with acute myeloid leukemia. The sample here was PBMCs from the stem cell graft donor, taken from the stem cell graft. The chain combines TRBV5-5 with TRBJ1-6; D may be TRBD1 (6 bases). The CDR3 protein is CASSFAGANSPLHF. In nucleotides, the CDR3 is TGTGCCAGCAGCTTTGCAGGGGCGAATTCACCCCTCCACTTT.